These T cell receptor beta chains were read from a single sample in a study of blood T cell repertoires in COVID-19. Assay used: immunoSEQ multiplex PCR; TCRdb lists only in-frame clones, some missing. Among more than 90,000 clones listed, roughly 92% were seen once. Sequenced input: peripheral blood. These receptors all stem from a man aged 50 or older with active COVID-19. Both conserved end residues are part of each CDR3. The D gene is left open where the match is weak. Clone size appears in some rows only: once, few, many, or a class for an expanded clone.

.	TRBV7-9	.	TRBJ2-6	CASSFRTSSGANVLTF	TGTGCCAGCAGCTTCAGGACATCCTCTGGGGCCAACGTCCTGACTTTC
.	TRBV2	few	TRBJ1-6	CASSESGYSPLHF	TGTGCCAGCAGTGAGTCAGGGTATTCACCCCTCCACTTT
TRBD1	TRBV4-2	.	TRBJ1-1	CASSQDGQGGTEAFF	TGTGCCAGCAGCCAAGATGGACAGGGCGGCACTGAAGCTTTCTTT
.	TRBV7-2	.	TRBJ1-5	CASSTQGGQPQHF	TGTGCCAGCAGCACCCAGGGAGGTCAGCCCCAGCATTTT
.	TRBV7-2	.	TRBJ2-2	CASSLRQGLNTGELFF	TGTGCCAGCAGCTTGCGACAGGGACTGAACACCGGGGAGCTGTTTTTT
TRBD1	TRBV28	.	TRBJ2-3	CASRYRGRRADTQYF	TGTGCCAGCAGATACAGGGGGCGACGGGCAGATACGCAGTATTTT
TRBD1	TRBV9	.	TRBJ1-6	CASSPGDRGNSPLHF	TGTGCCAGCAGCCCTGGGGACAGAGGGAATTCACCCCTCCACTTT
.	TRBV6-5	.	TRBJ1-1	CASSWGVLSNTEAFF	TGTGCCAGCAGTTGGGGGGTTCTATCGAACACTGAAGCTTTCTTT
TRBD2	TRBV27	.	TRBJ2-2	CASSLSRGRRTGELFF	TGTGCCAGCAGTTTATCGCGCGGGAGAAGGACCGGGGAGCTGTTTTTT
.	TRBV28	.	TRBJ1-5	CASNEPGRPNQPQHF	TGTGCCAGCAACGAACCGGGGAGGCCAAATCAGCCCCAGCATTTT
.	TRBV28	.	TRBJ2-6	CATAASGANVLTF	TGTGCCACAGCGGCCTCTGGGGCCAACGTCCTGACTTTC
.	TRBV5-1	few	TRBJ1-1	CASSLATGNTEAFF	TGCGCCAGCAGCTTGGCGACAGGGAACACTGAAGCTTTCTTT
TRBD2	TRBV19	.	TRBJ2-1	CASRRPGGSSGSSSDSYNEQFF	TGTGCCAGTAGACGCCCGGGGGGGTCCAGCGGGAGCTCTTCGGACTCCTACAATGAGCAGTTCTTC
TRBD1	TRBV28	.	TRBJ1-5	CASSGGTVSNQPQHF	TGTGCCAGCAGTGGAGGGACAGTTAGCAATCAGCCCCAGCATTTT
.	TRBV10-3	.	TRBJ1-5	CASHQGANQPQHF	TGTGCCTCGCACCAGGGCGCTAATCAGCCCCAGCATTTT
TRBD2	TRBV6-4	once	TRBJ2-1	CASSDSGSGIQFF	TGTGCCAGCAGTGACTCGGGTAGCGGGATTCAGTTCTTC
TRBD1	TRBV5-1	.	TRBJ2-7	CASSLGAGGSEQYF	TGCGCCAGCAGCTTGGGGGCAGGGGGTAGCGAGCAGTACTTC
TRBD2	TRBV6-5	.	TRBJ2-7	CASRGAGAGSYEQYF	TGTGCCAGCCGCGGGGCGGGAGCGGGTTCCTACGAGCAGTACTTC
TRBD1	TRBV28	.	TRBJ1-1	CAIKYPGGRDTEAFF	TGTGCCATCAAGTACCCAGGGGGCAGGGACACTGAAGCTTTCTTT
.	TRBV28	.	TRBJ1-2	CASSSGARGYTF	TGTGCCAGCAGTTCCGGAGCTCGGGGCTACACCTTC
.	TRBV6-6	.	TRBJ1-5	CASRNSGADQPQHF	TGTGCCAGCAGAAATTCAGGGGCTGATCAGCCCCAGCATTTT
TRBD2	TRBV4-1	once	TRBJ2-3	CASSQALGLVQADTQYF	TGCGCCAGCAGCCAAGCCCTCGGACTAGTTCAAGCAGATACGCAGTATTTT
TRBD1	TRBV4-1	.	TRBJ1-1	CASSHGTANTEAFF	TGCGCCAGCAGCCACGGGACAGCAAACACTGAAGCTTTCTTT
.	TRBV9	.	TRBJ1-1	CASSPQGMISTEAFF	TGTGCCAGCAGCCCCCAGGGAATGATTTCCACTGAAGCTTTCTTT
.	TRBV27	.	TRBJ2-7	CASSISASPYEQYF	TGTGCCAGCAGTATTAGCGCCTCGCCCTACGAGCAGTACTTC